A single TCR beta chain is shown here with its context. PBMCs were sourced from less than 13 ml fresh peripheral blood. RNA transcripts were the template for amplifying TCR beta CDR3 regions. The HTBI primer set drove a first-round RT-PCR of the TCR CDR3. MiXCR, run by TCRdb on the multiplex PCR reads, gives a single entry per CDR3 protein. The sample contains about 740,000 distinct CDR3 sequences, approximately 14% of which appear only once. The data were obtained in a study of T cells in Graves' hyperthyroidism and ophthalmopathy. V lost 0 bases, J lost 6 bases, and 7 bases stayed unmatched. Germline V gives CDR1 LNHDA, CDR2 SQIVND (reference sequence). The CDR3 loop spans 16 amino acids.

The material sequenced was blood. The sequence derives from a woman aged 18-30 years with Graves' hyperthyroidism. The chain links TRBV19 to TRBJ1-5; 8 positions match TRBD1. CDR3 bases: TGTGCCAGTAGTATAGATTTTCAGGGGGCGGGTCAGCCCCAGCATTTT. This gives the protein CASSIDFQGAGQPQHF.